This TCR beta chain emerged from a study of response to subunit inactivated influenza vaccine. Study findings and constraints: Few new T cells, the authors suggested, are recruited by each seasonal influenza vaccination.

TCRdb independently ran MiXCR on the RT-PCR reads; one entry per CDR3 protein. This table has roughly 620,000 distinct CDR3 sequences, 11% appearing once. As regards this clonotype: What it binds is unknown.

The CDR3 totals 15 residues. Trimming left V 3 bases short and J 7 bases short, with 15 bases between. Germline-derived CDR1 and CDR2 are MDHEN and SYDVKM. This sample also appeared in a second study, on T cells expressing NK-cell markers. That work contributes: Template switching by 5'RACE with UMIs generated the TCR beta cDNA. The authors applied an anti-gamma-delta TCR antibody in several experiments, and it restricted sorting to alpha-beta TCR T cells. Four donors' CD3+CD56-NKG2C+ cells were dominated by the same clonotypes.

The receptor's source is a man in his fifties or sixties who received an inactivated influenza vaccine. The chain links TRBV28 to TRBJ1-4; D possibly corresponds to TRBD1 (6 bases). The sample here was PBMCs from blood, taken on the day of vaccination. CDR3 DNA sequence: TGTGCCAGCAGTTTTGGCACAGGGAGGGGTGAAAAACTGTTTTTT. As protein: CASSFGTGRGEKLFF.